This TCR beta chain was observed in a study of OX40 agonist ivuxolimab in advanced cancers. Study in general: Ivuxolimab, an agonist antibody against OX40 (CD134), was given to patients. Earlier anti-PD-1, anti-PD-L1 or anti-CTLA-4 therapy was permitted; around 40% had received some. Study observations and caveats: Some of the lowest clonal expansion was seen in partial responders at 0.1-3.0 mg/kg. The mean number of expanded clones was higher in CD8+ T cells than in CD4+.

This table comes from immunoSEQ multiplex PCR, and its TCRdb copy is limited to in-frame clones, with some not included. The sample holds about 25,000 clones, 65% to 85% seen once. Note on this clone: The antigen remains undetermined.

The V end lost 3 bases, the J end lost 4 bases, and 9 bases lay between the germline ends. Germline V CDR1 and CDR2: MRHNA, SNTAGT. The CDR3 contains 13 residues. The chain recombines TRBV6-4 with TRBJ1-1; D uncertain. The material sequenced was CD4+ or CD8+ T cells sorted from blood, taken in a trial of the OX40 agonist ivuxolimab. The sequence was obtained from an adult with an advanced solid tumor such as melanoma, head and neck, liver or kidney cancer. Here the CDR3 reads CASSEREGTEAFF. The CDR3 DNA reads as TGTGCCAGCAGTGAAAGGGAAGGCACTGAAGCTTTCTTT.